This T cell receptor (beta chain) was recovered during a study of PD-1 blockade in classical Hodgkin lymphoma. There was relapse after autologous stem cell transplantation in every patient, and there was variation in brentuximab vedotin exposure. Each best response was a complete response, a partial response or progressive disease. The CDR3 sequence is 17 residues long. The germline CDR1 and CDR2 sequences are SGHKS and YYEKEE (reference sequence). Trimming took 4 bases from V and 4 from J; bases not matched to a gene: 10. Overall study findings and caveats: By C4D1, diversity of CD4+ TCRs had risen significantly, whereas that of CD8+ TCRs had not. A reduction in baseline TCR diversity was reportedly seen in newly diagnosed patients relative to healthy donors. Underlying causes for the observed repertoire differences were not defined, possibly disease activity or prior therapy.

Here immunoSEQ multiplex PCR was the method, and the copy in TCRdb shows in-frame clones only, minus some. The data show 4,300 or so clones, 66% seen once. With regard to this clone: Its antigen is not known. This sample also contains other DNA sequences that code for the same CDR3.

This sequence was found in a human donor with classical Hodgkin lymphoma. The V and J genes are TRBV5-5 and TRBJ1-6; TRBD1 matches 8 bases. Source: peripheral blood mononuclear cells (PBMCs), taken before the second cycle of nivolumab. The CDR3 sequence: CASSAIDRGAYNSPLHF. The CDR3 nucleotides are TGTGCCAGCAGCGCGATAGACAGGGGAGCATATAATTCACCCCTCCACTTT.